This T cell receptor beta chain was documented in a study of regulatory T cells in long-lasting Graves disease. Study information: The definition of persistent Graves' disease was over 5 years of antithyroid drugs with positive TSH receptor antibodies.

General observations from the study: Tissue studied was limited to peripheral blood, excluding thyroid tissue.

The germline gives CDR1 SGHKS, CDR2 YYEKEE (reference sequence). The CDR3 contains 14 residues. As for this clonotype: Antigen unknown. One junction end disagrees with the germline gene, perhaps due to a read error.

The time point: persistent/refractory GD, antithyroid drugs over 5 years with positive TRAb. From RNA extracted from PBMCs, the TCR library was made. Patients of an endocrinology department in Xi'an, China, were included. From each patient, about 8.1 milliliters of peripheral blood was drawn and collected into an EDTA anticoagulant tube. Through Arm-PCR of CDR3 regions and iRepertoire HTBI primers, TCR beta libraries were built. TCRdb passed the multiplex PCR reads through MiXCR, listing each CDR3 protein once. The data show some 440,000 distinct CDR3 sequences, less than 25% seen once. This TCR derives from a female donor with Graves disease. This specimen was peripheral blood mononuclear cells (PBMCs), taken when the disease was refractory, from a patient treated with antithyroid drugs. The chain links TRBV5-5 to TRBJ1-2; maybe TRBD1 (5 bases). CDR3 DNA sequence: TGTGCCAGCAGCTTGCCCGTAGGGGACTATCGCTACACCTTC. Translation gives CASSLPVGDYRYTF.